A single sample is the source of the 9 T cell receptor beta chains below, sequenced in a study of response to subunit inactivated influenza vaccine. MiXCR, run by TCRdb on the RT-PCR reads, gives a single entry per CDR3 protein. Among around 530,000 distinct CDR3 sequences listed, more than 15% were seen once. Here the sequenced sample was CD4+ T cells sorted from PBMCs, taken roughly 24 months after vaccination. The receptors derive from a man aged 45-69 years who received an inactivated influenza vaccine.

The CDR3 protein is CASSMGADTQYF. CDR3 DNA sequence: TGCGCCAGCAGCATGGGGGCCGATACGCAGTATTTT. J is TRBJ2-3 and V is TRBV5-1, with a tentative D call TRBD1 (6 bases). CDR1 is SGHRS and CDR2 is YFSETQ in the germline V gene. The CDR3 spans 12 residues. The V and J ends lost 4 bases and 6 bases respectively, with 9 bases between them.

This chain connects TRBV4-3 to TRBJ1-1, with a weak D call TRBD1 (5 bases). The germline CDR1 and CDR2 sequences are LGHNA and YSLEER. Trimming took 0 bases from V and 4 from J, leaving 15 bases between them. CDR3 length equals 16 residues. The CDR3 loop reads CASSQDQPGSGTEAFF. The CDR3, as DNA: TGCGCCAGCAGCCAAGATCAGCCAGGGTCTGGCACTGAAGCTTTCTTT.

This clonotype has only a few counts. The genes are TRBV6-5 and TRBJ2-2; D gene uncertain. The V end was cut by 2 bases, the J end by 0 bases, with 19 bases between. This CDR3 is 19 amino acids long. Germline CDR1 and CDR2: MNHEY and SVGAGI. For the CDR3, the DNA is TGTGCCAGCAGTTACGATCGGCATTCGGCTGACTCGAACACCGGGGAGCTGTTTTTT. Its translation is CASSYDRHSADSNTGELFF.

In its sample, this clonotype was seen a few times. The rearrangement uses TRBV5-1 and TRBJ2-1; unclear D gene. V was pared by 8 bases and J by 10 bases, with 16 bases between. The CDR3 spans 12 residues. Germline loops: CDR1 SGHRS, CDR2 YFSETQ. CDR3 sequence (DNA): TGCGCCAGTTCCTGGTCAGTGAAGGAGCAGTTCTTC. Protein product: CASSWSVKEQFF.

V is TRBV6-2 or TRBV6-3 and J is TRBJ2-7; D is possibly TRBD1 (5 bases). The V gene lost 5 bases and the J gene lost 6 bases, with 14 bases spanning the gap. This CDR3 is built from 13 residues. Germline V gives CDR1 MNHEY, CDR2 SVGEGT. CDR3 in amino acids: CASSTRPGREQYF. CDR3 nucleotides: TGTGCCAGCAGTACAAGACCAGGGCGCGAGCAGTACTTC.

J is TRBJ2-1 and V is TRBV29-1; D might be TRBD1 (6 bases). Germline V gives CDR1 SQVTM, CDR2 ANQGSEA. V was clipped by 7 bases and J by 4 bases, with 14 bases between them. The CDR3 loop spans 13 amino acids. This CDR3 reads CSARRTDYNEQFF. The CDR3 nucleotides are TGCAGCGCACGAAGGACAGATTACAATGAGCAGTTCTTC.

The chain links TRBV9 to TRBJ2-4; tentative D call: TRBD1 (6 bases). The CDR3 consists of 18 residues. The germline V gene encodes CDR1 SGDLS and CDR2 YYNGEE. With 0 bases removed from V and 8 bases from J, the gap between germline ends came to 24 bases. CDR3 in DNA: TGTGCCAGCAGCGTAGAAATGTTGGACAGCACCAGTTTAGACATTCAGTACTTC. Protein: CASSVEMLDSTSLDIQYF.

The chain links TRBV7-2 to TRBJ2-2, with 9 bases aligning to TRBD1. V lost 5 bases to trimming and J lost 6 bases; unmatched junction nucleotides: 10. Germline CDR1 SGHTA, CDR2 FQGNSA. CDR3 size: 16 residues. CDR3 loop: CASSRGQGRLAGELFF. For the CDR3, the DNA is TGTGCCAGCAGCAGAGGACAGGGGCGCCTAGCCGGGGAGCTGTTTTTT.

This clonotype has a handful of counts. At one end the junction does not follow the germline gene, possibly because of a read error. The chain employs TRBV7-7 and TRBJ2-5; TRBD1 matches at 7 bases. There are 13 residues in the CDR3. The germline V gene encodes CDR1 SSHAT and CDR2 FNYEAQ (reference sequence). As DNA, the CDR3 is TGTGCTAGCAGCTCGGGACAGTTAGAGACCCAGTACTTC. It specifies CASSSGQLETQYF.